This T cell receptor (beta chain) was observed in a study of T cells after posttransplantation cyclophosphamide. Overall study findings and caveats: TRB clonality was highly associated with recipient CMV seropositivity and reactivation.

This clone occurred many times. Its antigen remains unknown. A marrow graft followed busulfan-fludarabine conditioning, with cyclophosphamide on days +3 and +4. Germline CDR1 is SGHNT and CDR2 is YYREEE (reference sequence). V was shortened by 6 bases and J by 2 bases, with 16 bases between the two germline ends. The CDR3 is 15 residues long. Clones were sequenced by immunoSEQ multiplex PCR, and TCRdb holds only the in-frame ones, with some missing. The data show approximately 10,000 clones, with none appearing a single time. The chain combines TRBV5-4 with TRBJ2-3, with D maybe TRBD1 (6 bases). The TCR originated in a female patient between 35 and 55 years old who received an allogeneic stem cell transplant from a related donor, was CMV-positive, and had no GVHD. Certain T cells may be donor cells from the graft. The sequencing used PBMCs, collected after allogeneic stem cell transplant with posttransplant cyclophosphamide. CDR3 nucleotide sequence: TGTGCCAGCACCCTACAGGGACCACCCACAGATACGCAGTATTTT. Its translation is CASTLQGPPTDTQYF. The full variable domain, rest sourced from reference TRBV5-4 and TRBJ2-3, is ETGVTQSPTHLIKTRGQQVTLRCSSQSGHNTVSWYQQALGQGPQFIFQYYREEENGRGNFPPRFSGLQFPNYSSELNVNALELDDSALYLCASTLQGPPTDTQYFGPGTRLTVL.